These 27 T cell receptor beta chains originate from one sample sequenced in a study of T cell changes during pregnancy in multiple sclerosis. TCRdb keeps only in-frame clones here, not all; method: immunoSEQ multiplex PCR. The table lists about 29,000 clones, around nine tenths of them singletons, with 5.7% in the top ten. Here the sequenced sample was CD8+ T cells from peripheral blood mononuclear cells, taken before pregnancy. The receptors here all came from a female donor with multiple sclerosis, enrolled in a pregnancy study.

This clone has a single count. V is TRBV2 and J is TRBJ2-1; 11 nucleotides line up with TRBD1. The CDR3 has 17 amino acids. V lost 4 bases and J lost 6; bases outside the gene matches: 11. From germline, CDR1 is SNHLY and CDR2 FYNNEI. CDR3 bases: TGTGCCAGCAGTGTTCCCCGGACAGGGGGCATTTTCAATGAGCAGTTCTTC. This gives the protein CASSVPRTGGIFNEQFF.

This chain links TRBV5-5 with TRBJ1-4; no clear D. The ends were cut back, 0 bases at V and 8 bases at J, with 8 bases in the middle. The germline V gene has CDR1 SGHKS and CDR2 YYEKEE (reference sequence). CDR3 length: 13 amino acids. The CDR3 DNA reads as TGTGCCAGCAGCTTGGGGGTCGGGGAAAAACTGTTTTTT. Its translation is CASSLGVGEKLFF. Using reference TRBV5-5 and TRBJ1-4 for the parts outside the CDR3, the full variable domain is DAGVTQSPTHLIKTRGQQVTLRCSPISGHKSVSWYQQVLGQGPQFIFQYYEKEERGRGNFPDRFSARQFPNYSSELNVNALLLGDSALYLCASSLGVGEKLFFGSGTQLSVL.

This rearrangement joins TRBV7-9 to TRBJ2-1; TRBD2 matches at 10 bases. The V gene's germline CDR1 is SEHNR and CDR2 FQNEAQ (reference sequence). This CDR3 is built from 15 residues. The junction had 10 bases not matched to a gene; V was cut back by 6 bases and J by 8 bases. The CDR3 here is CASSHEERGGYEQFF. The CDR3 nucleotides are TGTGCCAGCAGTCACGAGGAGCGGGGGGGCTATGAGCAGTTCTTC. Using reference TRBV7-9 and TRBJ2-1 for the parts outside the CDR3, the full variable domain is DTGVSQNPRHKITKRGQNVTFRCDPISEHNRLYWYRQTLGQGPEFLTYFQNEAQLEKSRLLSDRFSAERPKGSFSTLEIQRTEQGDSAMYLCASSHEERGGYEQFFGPGTRLTVL.

V is TRBV5-4 and J is TRBJ2-7, with 10 positions matching TRBD1. V shed 4 bases, J shed 0 bases, and the junction held 4 bases outside the gene matches. The length of the CDR3 is 15 residues. Germline-derived CDR1 and CDR2 are SGHNT and YYREEE (reference sequence). The CDR3 DNA reads as TGTGCCAGCAGCCTGGACAGGGGGACCTCCTACGAGCAGTACTTC. This sequence encodes CASSLDRGTSYEQYF.

V and J are TRBV15 and TRBJ2-3; D is ambiguous. The CDR3 has 18 residues. The ends were cut back, 3 bases at V and 2 bases at J, with 21 bases in the middle. Germline values: CDR1 LNHNV, CDR2 YYDKDF (reference sequence). The CDR3, as DNA: TGTGCCACCAGCAGTCGGCGGATGACTGACGATATCACAGATACGCAGTATTTT. Translation: CATSSRRMTDDITDTQYF.

The chain carries TRBV5-4 and TRBJ2-7; 8 bases are a match to TRBD1. Germline CDR1 is SGHNT and CDR2 is YYREEE (reference sequence). The CDR3 covers 14 residues. V was pared by 4 bases and J by 2 bases, with 5 bases of the junction left unmatched. CDR3 sequence: CASSPRGPTYEQYF. The CDR3 DNA sequence: TGTGCCAGCAGCCCCAGGGGGCCCACCTACGAGCAGTACTTC.

V gene TRBV9 combines with J gene TRBJ2-7, with TRBD1 matching 8 bases. V dropped 3 bases and J dropped 3; count of bases not matched to a gene: 5. Germline lookup yields CDR1 SGDLS and CDR2 YYNGEE. The CDR3 has 14 residues. The CDR3 DNA is TGTGCCAGCAGCGGCAGGGGGCGAAGCTACGAGCAGTACTTC. Its protein product is CASSGRGRSYEQYF.

This rearrangement joins TRBV11-2 to TRBJ2-1; 7 bases are shared with TRBD2. Germline CDR1 and CDR2: SGHAT and FQNNGV. The CDR3 totals 13 residues. J gave up 5 bases and V 2 bases, and 0 bases lay outside the gene matches. This CDR3 reads CASSLSGNNEQFF. As DNA, the CDR3 is TGTGCCAGCAGCTTAAGCGGGAACAATGAGCAGTTCTTC. Variable domain in full (rest from reference TRBV11-2 and TRBJ2-1): EAGVAQSPRYKIIEKRQSVAFWCNPISGHATLYWYQQILGQGPKLLIQFQNNGVVDDSQLPKDRFSAERLKGVDSTLKIQPAKLEDSAVYLCASSLSGNNEQFFGPGTRLTVL.

V gene TRBV10-2 combines with J gene TRBJ2-6, with D unclear. This CDR3 has 15 amino acids. The V and J ends lost 6 bases and 0 bases respectively, with 9 bases between them. The germline gives CDR1 WSHSY, CDR2 SAAADI. The CDR3 sequence is CASRDGGSGANVLTF. The CDR3, as DNA: TGCGCCAGCAGAGACGGCGGCTCTGGGGCCAACGTCCTGACTTTC.

DNA for the CDR3: TGTGCCAGCAGCACCGGACAGGGCCTACCAAACACCGGGGAGCTGTTTTTT. Protein product: CASSTGQGLPNTGELFF. This chain joins TRBV7-9 and TRBJ2-2; 8 bases are shared with TRBD1. The CDR3 has 17 amino acids. Per germline, CDR1 SEHNR and CDR2 FQNEAQ (reference sequence). V was clipped by 5 bases and J by 2 bases; unmatched bases: 10.

The CDR3 DNA follows: TGTGCCAGCAGCTTATGGGGACAGGGCAATACCTACGAGCAGTACTTC. Translating gives CASSLWGQGNTYEQYF. The chain couples TRBV7-2 to TRBJ2-7, with 9 positions matching TRBD1. The germline V gene has CDR1 SGHTA and CDR2 FQGNSA. The CDR3 totals 16 residues. V lost 2 bases and J lost 2; bases outside the gene matches: 7. Full variable domain (rest looked up from reference TRBV7-2 and TRBJ2-7): GAGVSQSPSNKVTEKGKDVELRCDPISGHTALYWYRQSLGQGLEFLIYFQGNSAPDKSGLPSDRFSAERTGGSVSTLTIQRTQQEDSAVYLCASSLWGQGNTYEQYFGPGTRLTVT.

The chain has TRBV7-9 and TRBJ2-2; 7 bases align to TRBD1. The CDR3 contains 18 residues. V lost 0 bases to trimming and J lost 2 bases; unmatched junction nucleotides: 9. CDR1 SEHNR and CDR2 FQNEAQ come from the germline V gene (reference sequence). CDR3 DNA sequence: TGTGCCAGCAGCTTAGCCACGGCCGGGACAGCAAACACCGGGGAGCTGTTTTTT. Translated: CASSLATAGTANTGELFF.

The rearrangement links TRBV19 to TRBJ2-1, with D uncertain. Trimming left V 9 bases short and J 6 bases short, with 9 bases between. The CDR3 is made up of 11 amino acids. Germline-derived CDR1 and CDR2 are LNHDA and SQIVND (reference sequence). In DNA form, the CDR3 reads TGTGCCAGCTCCGCCGGCAATGAGCAGTTCTTC. It specifies CASSAGNEQFF.

This chain links TRBV29-1 with TRBJ2-5, with 8 bases fitting TRBD1. The end of the DNA aligns better with TRBJ2-7, so the J call may be wrong. This CDR3 comprises 13 residues. Germline values: CDR1 SQVTM, CDR2 ANQGSEA. CDR3 loop: CSVTTGDSYEQYF. The CDR3 bases are TGCAGCGTGACGACAGGGGACTCCTACGAGCAGTACTTC.

The chain uses TRBV28 and TRBJ1-2; no reliable D call. Trimming stripped 6 bases from V and 7 bases from J, with 18 bases between. Germline CDR1 is MDHEN and CDR2 is SYDVKM. The CDR3 totals 14 residues. The CDR3 spells CASSRRRVPGGYTF. The DNA of the CDR3 is TGTGCCAGCAGCCGAAGGAGGGTCCCAGGTGGCTACACCTTC.

This clone appeared once. This chain joins TRBV7-9 and TRBJ1-2, with 8 positions matching TRBD1. Per germline, CDR1 SEHNR and CDR2 FQNEAQ (reference sequence). This CDR3 comprises 16 residues. Trimming took 0 bases from V and 4 from J; bases not matched to a gene: 7. The CDR3 region has the DNA TGTGCCAGCAGCTTAGCCGGCAGGGGGCTTCTCTATGGCTACACCTTC. Translation: CASSLAGRGLLYGYTF.

The chain employs TRBV2 and TRBJ1-5; TRBD1 aligns across 12 bases. Germline lookup yields CDR1 SNHLY and CDR2 FYNNEI. The J segment lost 6 bases and the V segment lost 3 bases, leaving 0 bases of the junction unmatched. The length of the CDR3 is 14 residues. In DNA form, the CDR3 reads TGTGCCAGCAGTGAGGGACAGGGGGCTCAGCCCCAGCATTTT. It codes for CASSEGQGAQPQHF.

This clone was found once. The chain joins TRBV19 to TRBJ2-6; D call uncertain. The V and J ends lost 1 base and 2 bases respectively, with 6 bases between them. This CDR3 spans 15 amino acids. Germline assignment: CDR1 LNHDA and CDR2 SQIVND (reference sequence). CDR3 coding DNA: TGTGCCAGTAGTATAGGCCCTACTGGGGCCAACGTCCTGACTTTC. It yields the protein CASSIGPTGANVLTF.

This clone was seen just once. This chain links TRBV25-1 with TRBJ2-2; the match to TRBD1 covers 9 bases. The CDR3 loop spans 17 amino acids. Per germline, CDR1 MGHDK and CDR2 SYGVNS. The J segment lost 4 bases and the V segment lost 6 bases, leaving 12 bases of the junction unmatched. The CDR3 spells CASSTTGTGLGTGELFF. In nucleotides, the CDR3 is TGTGCCAGCAGCACAACCGGGACAGGGTTGGGCACCGGGGAGCTGTTTTTT.

CDR3 sequence: CAITPTSGAPYEQYF. CDR3 coding DNA: TGTGCCATCACCCCGACTAGCGGGGCCCCCTACGAGCAGTACTTC. The V gene is TRBV10-3, the J gene TRBJ2-7; 11 nucleotides agree with TRBD2. Per germline, CDR1 ENHRY and CDR2 SYGVKD. The CDR3 covers 15 residues. J lost 2 bases, V lost 7 bases, and 7 bases had no gene match.

V usage is TRBV7-9 and J usage is TRBJ1-1; the match to TRBD1 covers 9 bases. The CDR3 has 16 residues. Germline assignment: CDR1 SEHNR and CDR2 FQNEAQ (reference sequence). Losses at the gene ends were 1 base for V and 6 bases for J; bases not matched to a gene: 9. The CDR3 nucleotides read TGTGCCAGCAGCTTAGACGAGGGACAGGGAAGATCTGAAGCTTTCTTT. Amino acids: CASSLDEGQGRSEAFF.

The rearrangement uses TRBV27 and TRBJ2-7; D unresolved. Trimming removed 5 bases from V and 1 base from J, with 12 bases in between. This CDR3 contains 14 residues. The germline CDR1 and CDR2 sequences are MNHEY and SMNVEV (reference sequence). In DNA, the CDR3 is TGTGCCAGCAGTGGCCAAAATCCTTCCTACGAGCAGTACTTC. The encoded protein is CASSGQNPSYEQYF.

In its sample, this clone was seen once. The chain carries TRBV30 and TRBJ1-2; 7 bases agree with TRBD1. The trim removed 6 bases at V and 4 bases at J, leaving 8 bases unmatched. Germline lookup yields CDR1 GTSNPN and CDR2 SVGIG (reference sequence). This CDR3 has 13 amino acids. The CDR3 DNA reads TGTGCCTGCGACGACAGGGAAGTCTATGGCTACACCTTC. It is translated as CACDDREVYGYTF. Full variable domain (outside the CDR3, taken from reference TRBV30 and TRBJ1-2): SQTIHQWPATLVQPVGSPLSLECTVEGTSNPNLYWYRQAAGRGLQLLFYSVGIGQISSEVPQNLSASRPQDRQFILSSKKLLLSDSGFYLCACDDREVYGYTFGSGTRLTVV.

The chain employs TRBV27 and TRBJ2-2; maybe TRBD2 (7 bases). Trimming stripped 7 bases from V and 5 bases from J, with 14 bases between. The CDR3 is made up of 14 amino acids. The V gene's germline CDR1 is MNHEY and CDR2 SMNVEV (reference sequence). CDR3 residues: CASTPRGRTGELFF. The DNA for the CDR3 is TGTGCCAGCACCCCGCGGGGGCGTACCGGGGAGCTGTTTTTT.

This sequence joins TRBV27 and TRBJ1-2; no firm D call. Trimming pared 2 bases from V and 4 bases from J, leaving 20 bases between. This CDR3 is built from 17 residues. The germline V gene encodes CDR1 MNHEY and CDR2 SMNVEV (reference sequence). CDR3: CASSLTRVSTLRYGYTF. The CDR3 bases are TGTGCCAGCAGTTTAACCCGGGTTTCAACCTTACGCTATGGCTACACCTTC.

This clone was observed once. The genes are TRBV6-5 and TRBJ2-7; 8 nucleotides agree with TRBD1. Germline V gene data show CDR1 as MNHEY and CDR2 as SVGAGI. V lost 4 bases and J lost 7; bases outside the gene matches: 12. CDR3 length equals 15 residues. Here the CDR3 DNA reads TGTGCCAGCAGTTTGTCATCAGGGGGCCAGGGTGAGCAGTACTTC. Its protein product is CASSLSSGGQGEQYF.

The chain has TRBV19 and TRBJ2-1, with D unresolved. Germline-derived CDR1 and CDR2 are LNHDA and SQIVND (reference sequence). The CDR3 extends over 16 amino acids. The V end was cut by 2 bases, the J end by 0 bases, with 11 bases between. Here the CDR3 reads CASSISLVSSYNEQFF. The CDR3 DNA reads as TGTGCCAGTAGTATATCCCTAGTAAGCTCCTACAATGAGCAGTTCTTC. The full variable domain, its missing parts supplied by reference TRBV19 and TRBJ2-1, is DGGITQSPKYLFRKEGQNVTLSCEQNLNHDAMYWYRQDPGQGLRLIYYSQIVNDFQKGDIAEGYSVSREKKESFPLTVTSAQKNPTAFYLCASSISLVSSYNEQFFGPGTRLTVL.